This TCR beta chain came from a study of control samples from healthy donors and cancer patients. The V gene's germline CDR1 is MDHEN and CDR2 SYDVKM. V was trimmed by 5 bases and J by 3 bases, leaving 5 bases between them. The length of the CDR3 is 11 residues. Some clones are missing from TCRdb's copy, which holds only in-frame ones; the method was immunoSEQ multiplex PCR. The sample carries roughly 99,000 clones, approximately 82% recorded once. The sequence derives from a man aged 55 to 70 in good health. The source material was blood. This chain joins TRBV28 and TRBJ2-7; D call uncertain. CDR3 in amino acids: CASSLYYEQYF. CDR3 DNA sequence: TGTGCCAGCAGTCTTTACTACGAGCAGTACTTC.